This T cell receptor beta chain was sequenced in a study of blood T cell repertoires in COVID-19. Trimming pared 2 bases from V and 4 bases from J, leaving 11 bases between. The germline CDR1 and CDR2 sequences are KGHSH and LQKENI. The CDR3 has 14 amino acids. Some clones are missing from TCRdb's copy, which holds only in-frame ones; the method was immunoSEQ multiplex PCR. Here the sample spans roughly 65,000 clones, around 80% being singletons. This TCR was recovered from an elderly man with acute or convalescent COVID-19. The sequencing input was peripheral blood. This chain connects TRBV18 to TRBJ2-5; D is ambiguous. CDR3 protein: CASSPSTNGETQYF. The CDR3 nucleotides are TGTGCCAGCTCACCAAGTACTAACGGAGAGACCCAGTACTTC.